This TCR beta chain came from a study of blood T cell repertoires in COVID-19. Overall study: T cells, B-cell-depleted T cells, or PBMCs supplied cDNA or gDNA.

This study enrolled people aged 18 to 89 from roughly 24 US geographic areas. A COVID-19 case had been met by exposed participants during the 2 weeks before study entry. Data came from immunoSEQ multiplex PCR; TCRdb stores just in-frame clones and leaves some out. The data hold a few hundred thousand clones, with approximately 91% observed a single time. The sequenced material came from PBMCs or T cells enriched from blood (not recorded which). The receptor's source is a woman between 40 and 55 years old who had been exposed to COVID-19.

CDR3 residues: CASTLGGRGTGELFF. The CDR3 coding sequence is TGTGCCAGTACTCTAGGGGGTCGGGGCACCGGGGAGCTGTTTTTT. The chain recombines TRBV19 with TRBJ2-2, with D possibly TRBD1 on 6 matching bases. Germline V gene data show CDR1 as LNHDA and CDR2 as SQIVND (reference sequence). The CDR3 is 15 amino acids. Trimming took 7 bases from V and 4 from J, leaving 16 bases between them. The entire variable domain, with the rest obtained from reference TRBV19 and TRBJ2-2, is as follows: DGGITQSPKYLFRKEGQNVTLSCEQNLNHDAMYWYRQDPGQGLRLIYYSQIVNDFQKGDIAEGYSVSREKKESFPLTVTSAQKNPTAFYLCASTLGGRGTGELFFGEGSRLTVL.